The present TCR beta chain was sequenced within a study of blood T cell repertoires in COVID-19. On the study more broadly: Sites in the United States, Italy and Spain provided acute and convalescent COVID-19 samples. The analysed material was cDNA or gDNA that came from T cells, B-cell-depleted T cells, or PBMCs.

Original analysis: Estimation of nucleated cell counts relied on the amplification of reference gene primers. The assay was immunoSEQ multiplex PCR, and TCRdb's table has in-frame clones only and misses some. V, J and clone size reflect that table, while D and trimming were determined from the DNA. This sample yields more than 300,000 clones, of which around nine tenths are seen a single time; about 7% belongs to the top ten. The sequence was collected from a woman in her 70s with COVID-19, enrolled during active disease. The sequencing sample was made of peripheral blood.

The CDR3: CASSIGGTVQGEQYF. The CDR3 DNA sequence: TGTGCCAGTAGTATAGGAGGGACAGTCCAGGGCGAGCAGTACTTC. V is TRBV19 and J is TRBJ2-7, with 7 bases that match TRBD1. With 1 base clipped from V and 6 bases from J, the junction kept 9 bases outside the gene matches. The CDR3 totals 15 residues. CDR1 and CDR2 from the germline V gene are LNHDA and SQIVND (reference sequence). The full variable domain, in which reference TRBV19 and TRBJ2-7 provide the parts outside the CDR3, is DGGITQSPKYLFRKEGQNVTLSCEQNLNHDAMYWYRQDPGQGLRLIYYSQIVNDFQKGDIAEGYSVSREKKESFPLTVTSAQKNPTAFYLCASSIGGTVQGEQYFGPGTRLTVT.